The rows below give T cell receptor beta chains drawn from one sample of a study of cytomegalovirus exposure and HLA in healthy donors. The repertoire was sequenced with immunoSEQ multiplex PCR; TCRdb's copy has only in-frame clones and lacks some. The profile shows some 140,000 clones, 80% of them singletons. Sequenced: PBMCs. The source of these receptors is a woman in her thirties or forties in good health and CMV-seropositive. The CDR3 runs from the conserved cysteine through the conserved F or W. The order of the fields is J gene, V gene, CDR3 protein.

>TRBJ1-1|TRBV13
CASSFRSVGGAFF
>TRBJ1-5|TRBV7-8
CASSLSRDNQPQHF
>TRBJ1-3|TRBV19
CASSRTVSGNTIYF
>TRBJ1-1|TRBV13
CASSRDRNTEAFF
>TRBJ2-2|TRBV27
CASSQDRVAGELFF
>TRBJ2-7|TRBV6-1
CASSDSLTGASYEQYF
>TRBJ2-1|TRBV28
CASRVAGVSSYNEQFF
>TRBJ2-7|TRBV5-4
CASSSGTSYEQYF
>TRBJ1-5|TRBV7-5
CVRSPSIGNQHF
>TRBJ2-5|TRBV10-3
CAISERDSEETQYF
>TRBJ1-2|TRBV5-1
CASSSNAGQGAAGYTF
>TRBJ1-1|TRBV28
CASRRPGNTEAFF
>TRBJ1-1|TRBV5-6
CASSLQGRATEAFF
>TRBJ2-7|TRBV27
CASSLERTPYEQYF
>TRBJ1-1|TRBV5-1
CASSLGQGSWSTEAFF
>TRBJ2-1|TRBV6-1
CASRLQGSSYNEQFF
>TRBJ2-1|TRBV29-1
CSVSGLAGISSYNEQFF
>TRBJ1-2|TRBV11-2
CASSLEAGTNYGYTF
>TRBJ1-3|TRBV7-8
CASSLLGQDSGNTIYF
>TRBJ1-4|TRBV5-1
CASSLGVNEKLFF
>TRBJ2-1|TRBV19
CASSKGSGPYNEQFF
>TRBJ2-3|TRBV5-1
CASSLGIGGMQYF
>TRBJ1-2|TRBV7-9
CASSLGQTYGYTF
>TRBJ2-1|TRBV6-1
CANRTSGSYEQFF
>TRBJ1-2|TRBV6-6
CASSQGQGRRGYTF
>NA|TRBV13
CASSLGRGETNEQYF
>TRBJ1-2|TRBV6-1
CASSESVGKPYGYTF
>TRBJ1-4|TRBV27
CASRNRGLTNEKLFF
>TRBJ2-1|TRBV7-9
CASSPSGRALFEQFF
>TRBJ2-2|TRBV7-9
CASSLGLNTGELFF
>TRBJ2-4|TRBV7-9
CASSPQGGSPLAKNIQYF